The 5 T cell receptor beta chains in this list originate from one sample, sequenced in a study of cytomegalovirus exposure and HLA in healthy donors. The PCR contained 60 Vbeta and 13 Jbeta primers. Clones were read by immunoSEQ multiplex PCR, and TCRdb kept only the in-frame ones, dropping some. The data show 150,000 to 200,000 clones, around 85% seen once. The material sequenced was PBMCs. These receptor sequences come from a human donor in good health.

This clone was counted between two and nine times. This rearrangement joins TRBV10-3 to TRBJ2-6; 10 nucleotides agree with TRBD1. Trimming cost V 2 bases and J 1 base; bases outside gene matches: 5. In germline, CDR1 is ENHRY, CDR2 SYGVKD. This CDR3 contains 18 residues. CDR3 nucleotide sequence: TGTGCCATCAGTGAGAGGAGGGACAGGGGATCTGGGGCCAACGTCCTGACTTTC. Residues: CAISERRDRGSGANVLTF.

This rearrangement joins TRBV2 to TRBJ1-2, with TRBD1 matching over 9 bases. This CDR3 has 15 residues. Losses at the gene ends were 1 base for V and 8 bases for J; bases not matched to a gene: 8. The germline CDR1 and CDR2 sequences are SNHLY and FYNNEI. CDR3 protein: CASSEVGTGRCGYTF. CDR3 nucleotides: TGTGCCAGCAGTGAAGTTGGGACAGGGAGATGCGGCTACACCTTC.

The chain combines TRBV4-1 with TRBJ2-1; maybe TRBD2 (6 bases). The CDR3 totals 15 residues. Trimming took 6 bases from V and 5 from J, leaving 17 bases between them. CDR1 is MGHRA and CDR2 is YSYEKL in the germline V gene. CDR3 sequence: CASRRLVTAHNEQFF. The DNA of the CDR3 is TGCGCCAGCAGAAGACTAGTTACGGCCCACAATGAGCAGTTCTTC.

Only one count was recorded for this clone. The V call is TRBV29-1, the J call TRBJ2-5; 9 bases agree with TRBD1. The CDR3 runs to 12 residues. With V trimmed by 7 bases and J by 3 bases, 3 bases remained unmatched. Germline-derived CDR1 and CDR2 are SQVTM and ANQGSEA. CDR3 sequence (DNA): TGCAGCGCCCGGACAGGGGAAGAGACCCAGTACTTC. It specifies CSARTGEETQYF.

The V and J genes are TRBV28 and TRBJ2-2; D is perhaps TRBD1 (6 bases). CDR3 length: 13 amino acids. Germline lookup yields CDR1 MDHEN and CDR2 SYDVKM. Trimming removed 6 bases at V and 1 base at J, with 6 bases between. The CDR3 DNA follows: TGTGCCAGCAGGACAGGGAACACCGGGGAGCTGTTTTTT. It encodes CASRTGNTGELFF. Combining the CDR3 with reference TRBV28 and TRBJ2-2 gives the whole variable domain DVKVTQSSRYLVKRTGEKVFLECVQDMDHENMFWYRQDPGLGLRLIYFSYDVKMKEKGDIPEGYSVSREKKERFSLILESASTNQTSMYLCASRTGNTGELFFGEGSRLTVL.